These T cell receptor beta chains were read from a single sample in a study of cytomegalovirus exposure and HLA in healthy donors. Here immunoSEQ multiplex PCR was the method, and the copy in TCRdb shows in-frame clones only, minus some. The table has about 98,000 clones, roughly two thirds seen once. The sequenced material came from PBMCs. The source is a female donor in good health and CMV-seronegative. The CDR3 runs from the conserved cysteine through the conserved F or W. Each record gives: J gene, D gene, V gene, clone size, CDR3 DNA, CDR3 protein. D genes are given only for firm matches. Expanded clones get a size class; other rows say once, few or many, or leave the size out.

TRBJ1-5	TRBD1	TRBV15	.	TGTGCCACCAGCAGAGTCCAGGGGGCTCAGCCCCAGCATTTT	CATSRVQGAQPQHF
TRBJ2-3	TRBD2	TRBV25-1	few	TGTGCCAGCAGTCCGGGGGGATACACAGATACGCAGTATTTT	CASSPGGYTDTQYF
TRBJ1-5	.	TRBV27	.	TGTGCCAGCAGTTTGGGACTTGACAATCAGCCCCAGCATTTT	CASSLGLDNQPQHF
TRBJ2-1	TRBD1	TRBV6-5	.	TGTGCCAGCAGTTACTGGGACAGGGAGGTCGATGAGCAGTTCTTC	CASSYWDREVDEQFF
TRBJ2-3	TRBD2	TRBV5-4	.	TGTGCCAGCAGCCCACGGACTAGCGGGAGGTCAGATACGCAGTATTTT	CASSPRTSGRSDTQYF
TRBJ1-5	.	TRBV7-9	.	TGTGCCAGCAGTTCGTCCAGGGGTACAGAACAGCCCCAGCATTTT	CASSSSRGTEQPQHF
TRBJ2-7	TRBD1	TRBV19	.	TGTGCCAGTAGCCACAGGGGGAGCTCCTACGAGCAGTACTTC	CASSHRGSSYEQYF
TRBJ2-1	TRBD2	TRBV4-1	few	TGCGCCAGCAGCCAAGATCTGGGGCTAGCGGGAGATTACAATGAGCAGTTCTTC	CASSQDLGLAGDYNEQFF
TRBJ2-1	TRBD1	TRBV18	.	TGTGCCAGCTCACTCAACCCGGACAGGGTCCCCTACAATGAGCAGTTCTTC	CASSLNPDRVPYNEQFF
TRBJ1-1	.	TRBV6-6	.	TGTGCCAGCAGTTATAGCACTGAAGCTTTCTTT	CASSYSTEAFF
TRBJ1-1	.	TRBV19	.	TGTGCCAGTAGTAGGAGGCGCGGAGAAGCTTTCTTT	CASSRRRGEAFF
TRBJ1-2	.	TRBV27	.	TGTGCCAGCAGTTTATACGGTAACCCCCACTATGGCTACACCTTC	CASSLYGNPHYGYTF
TRBJ2-5	TRBD2	TRBV4-1	.	TGCGCCAGCAGCCCGAGGACTAGCGGGGCCTCCCAAGAGACCCAGTACTTC	CASSPRTSGASQETQYF
TRBJ1-2	.	TRBV11-2	few	TGTGCCAGCAGCTTAGACTTTAACTATGGCTACACCTTC	CASSLDFNYGYTF
TRBJ2-2	TRBD2	TRBV5-4	.	TGTGCCAGCAGCTTGGTTCCGGGAGGGCCCGGGGAGCTGTTTTTT	CASSLVPGGPGELFF
TRBJ2-7	TRBD2	TRBV5-1	.	TGCGCCAGCAGCCTACAGACTAGCGGGAGAAGGGAGCAGTACTTC	CASSLQTSGRREQYF
TRBJ2-3	TRBD2	TRBV6-6	.	TGTGCCAGCAGTACTGGGGGGGGGAGAACAGATACGCAGTATTTT	CASSTGGGRTDTQYF
TRBJ1-5	.	TRBV6-5	.	TGTGCCAGCAGTTACCGCGGGAATCAGCCCCAGCATTTT	CASSYRGNQPQHF
TRBJ1-2	TRBD1	TRBV27	once	TGTGCCAGCAGCCAGACAGGGGTCTATGGCTACACCTTC	CASSQTGVYGYTF
TRBJ2-1	TRBD2	TRBV9	.	TGTGCCAGCAGCTCCTCTAGCGGGAGGTATGGTGAGCAGTTCTTC	CASSSSSGRYGEQFF
TRBJ2-2	.	TRBV9	.	TGTGCCAGCAGCGCCTCAGGGGTCGGGGAGCTGTTTTTT	CASSASGVGELFF
TRBJ2-6	TRBD2	TRBV18	.	TGTGCCAGCTCACCATCGTCGGCTAGCGGGGGGCTCTCTGGGGCCAACGTCCTGACTTTC	CASSPSSASGGLSGANVLTF
TRBJ1-2	TRBD1	TRBV28	few	TGTGCCAGCAGACGAGGAGAGGGGGCAGGCTATGGCTACACCTTC	CASRRGEGAGYGYTF
TRBJ2-5	TRBD1	TRBV6-5	.	TGTGCCAGCAGGGACCGCGAGGGGGCGAGGGAGACCCAGTACTTC	CASRDREGARETQYF
TRBJ2-7	TRBD2	TRBV10-3	.	TGTGCCATCAGTGTAGCTAGCGGGAGCGAGCAGTACTTC	CAISVASGSEQYF
TRBJ1-5	.	TRBV19	once	TGTGCCAGTAGCCCTACCCCTCTTAGCAATCAGCCCCAGCATTTT	CASSPTPLSNQPQHF
TRBJ2-1	.	TRBV7-8	.	TGTGCCAGCAGCCCCTCCGGGACACCTTCTAATGAGCAGTTCTTC	CASSPSGTPSNEQFF
TRBJ1-3	.	TRBV27	few	TGTGCCAGCAGTTTAACCGGGAGGCCTGGAAACACCATATATTTT	CASSLTGRPGNTIYF
TRBJ2-7	.	TRBV6-5	.	TGTGCCAGCAGTTACGGCCAGGTGGGCTACGAGCAGTACTTC	CASSYGQVGYEQYF
TRBJ1-1	.	TRBV9	.	TGTGCCAGCAGCGTAGTACCAGATTCGAACACTGAAGCTTTCTTT	CASSVVPDSNTEAFF
TRBJ1-1	TRBD1	TRBV19	.	TGTGCCAGTAGACGGGACAGGGGTTTTGAAGCTTTCTTT	CASRRDRGFEAFF
TRBJ2-5	TRBD1	TRBV14	.	TGTGCCAGCAGCCCACACACAGGGGATTGGGAGACCCAGTACTTC	CASSPHTGDWETQYF
TRBJ2-1	TRBD2	TRBV27	.	TGTGCCAGCAGTTCCGGGACTAGCGGAACCGTCAATGAGCAGTTCTTC	CASSSGTSGTVNEQFF
TRBJ1-3	TRBD1	TRBV19	.	TGTGCCAGTAGTATCCAGGGGGCGAGCTCTGGAAACACCATATATTTT	CASSIQGASSGNTIYF
TRBJ1-1	TRBD1	TRBV5-6	.	TGTGCCAGCAGTATTGGACAGGGGGCGCGGGCAGCTTTCTTT	CASSIGQGARAAFF
TRBJ2-2	.	TRBV19	.	TGTGCCAGTAGTACGTCCTCTATAGCCGGGGAGCTGTTTTTT	CASSTSSIAGELFF
TRBJ2-6	TRBD1	TRBV2	.	TGTGCCAGCAGTGAGGACAGGGAGCCCTCTTTCTCTGGGGCCAACGTCCTGACTTTC	CASSEDREPSFSGANVLTF
TRBJ1-4	.	TRBV6-5	.	TGTGCCAGCACCGAACGGACAGCAACTAATGAAAAACTGTTTTTT	CASTERTATNEKLFF
TRBJ1-4	.	TRBV19	.	TGTGCCAGTAGTACCGACGGACGGGGAAAACTGTTTTTT	CASSTDGRGKLFF
TRBJ1-1	TRBD1	TRBV5-1	.	TGCGCCAGCAGCTTTTTTTCTCCGGACAGGGGGCGTATTGGCACTGAAGCTTTCTTT	CASSFFSPDRGRIGTEAFF